This T cell receptor (beta chain) was recorded in a study of blood T cell repertoires in COVID-19 (TCRdb year 2020). Regarding the research as a whole: Collaborator samples came from the United States, Italy and Spain and covered acute and convalescent phases of COVID-19. The repertoires were released in a freely available public database intended as a resource for research on the immune response to SARS-CoV-2. The material from the prospective study consisted of cDNA or gDNA derived from T cells, B-cell-depleted T cells, or PBMCs. The dataset comprised deeply sampled blood TCRbeta repertoires from subjects exposed to, actively infected with, or recovered from COVID-19. Samples came from the ongoing ImmuneRACE study (first 160 participants) plus 1,254 subjects from 6 global collaborators. Sample metadata almost always included a de-identified subject ID, COVID-19 status, age in years and sex. HLA class I and class II types, where available, came from metadata supplied by the sample provider rather than from assay-based typing.

TCRbeta CDR3 regions were amplified from genomic DNA using the immunoSEQ Assay, a bias-controlled multiplex PCR. As for the original processing: Nucleated cell counts per sample were estimated from amplification of reference gene primers within the assay. To quantify the absolute abundance of each unique TCRbeta CDR3 rearrangement, sequence reads were collapsed and filtered. For each sample, productive Simpson clonality was calculated by taking the square root of Simpson's diversity index across productive rearrangements. TCRdb mirrors the immuneACCESS table, restricted to in-frame sequences. Some clones are absent from its copies; in checked studies, under half trace to an unresolved V gene, and the reason for the others is unknown. V and J calls and clone size are copied from that table; D and trimming were computed from the DNA. This sample comprises tens of thousands of clones, 70% to 90% of them detected only once. The ten most abundant clones make up about 12% of the sample.

Results and caveats for the whole study, not just this receptor: How much clinical and demographic metadata was included differed by source and by participant, and the metadata was provided uncurated.

With regard to this clone: Its target antigen remains unknown. No base quality information exists; no much larger clone differs at one position.

Each collaborating institution followed its own protocols to collect whole blood in K2EDTA tubes. Collaborator samples were shipped for TCRbeta analysis as frozen whole blood, isolated PBMCs, or DNA extracted from either sample type. Sequencing was carried out using peripheral blood. The sequence was obtained from a man in his sixties or seventies with active or convalescent COVID-19.

The DNA sequence is TGTGCCAGCAGCACCAGCCCCAGGTTCCCGCCCTACGAGCAGTACTTC. It encodes CASSTSPRFPPYEQYF. The chain is made from TRBV2 and TRBJ2-7; the D gene is unclear. From the germline V gene, CDR1 is SNHLY and CDR2 is FYNNEI. The CDR3 numbers 16 residues from cysteine through phenylalanine. The sequence is cut down to CDR3 DNA, 48 bases in frame from base 1. Relative to germline, V is 6 bases shorter and J is 2 bases shorter, with 20 bases between their ends.